This TCR beta chain was captured in a study of vaccination and CD4 T cells after COVID-19. Study at large: Nasal swab PCR detected SARS-CoV-2 in convalescent patients, who comprised 9 or 10 mild cases and one severe case. It was a median about 93 days after diagnosis, with a range of 35 to 161, that post-COVID samples were drawn.

The treatment is: roughly 10-day PBMC culture with coronavirus spike peptide pools or control peptides (ViraFEST assay). In the case of this clonotype: Its antigen is not known.

At the Johns Hopkins FTIC core, DNA taken from cultured CD4+ T cells was sequenced by way of the Oncomine TCR Beta short-read assay. DNA came from CD4+ T cells after culture. TCRdb re-analysed the PCR reads in MiXCR, keeping a single row per CDR3 protein. The repertoire holds around 20,000 distinct CDR3 sequences, with more than 40% as singletons. This CDR3 has 14 residues. The germline V gene encodes CDR1 LNHDA and CDR2 SQIVND (reference sequence). V lost 6 bases, J lost 0 bases, and 9 bases lay in between. General study points: It was found that, in convalescent patients, 304 of 307 vaccine-specific clones were spike mono-reactive.

This chain joins TRBV19 and TRBJ1-5; no firm D call. The clonotype comes from a human donor who had recovered from COVID-19. The source material was CD4+ T cells from blood, cultured in vitro, sampled before SARS-CoV-2 vaccination. CDR3 nucleotide sequence: TGTGCCAGTAGATCGACGGGTAGCAATCAGCCCCAGCATTTT. Translation gives CASRSTGSNQPQHF.